Below, one T cell receptor (beta chain) is given with its context. Its antigen remains undetermined. No much larger clone exists at a distance of one base, and base qualities are not known. The data stem from a study of T cell changes during pregnancy in multiple sclerosis (dated by TCRdb to the late 2010s). Regarding the research as a whole: The study looked at changes in the T cell repertoire across pregnancy in women with multiple sclerosis.

The library was prepared using the immunoSEQ multiplex PCR assay. TCRdb stores this immuneACCESS table with in-frame sequences only. Part of the clones is absent; in the studies checked, under half of the shortfall reflects unresolved V genes, and no reason is known for the rest. This sample gives roughly 64,000 clones in total; over 95% of them show up just once. The ten top clones hold roughly 2.4% of the sample. The cysteine opens and the phenylalanine closes a CDR3 of 13 amino acids. The entry retains the CDR3 DNA only, 39 bases that are in frame from base 1. CDR1 SEHNR and CDR2 FQNEAQ were looked up in the germline V gene (reference sequence). At the junction V is shortened by 6 bases and J by 2 bases, with 10 bases in between.

The chain is encoded by TRBV7-9 joined to TRBJ2-5; TRBD2 might be the D gene, on 6 matching bases. The input for sequencing was CD8+ T cells from peripheral blood mononuclear cells, taken after pregnancy. The receptor's source is a female donor with multiple sclerosis, enrolled in a pregnancy study. The CDR3 has the sequence CASRGTAQETQYF. The DNA reads as follows: TGTGCCAGCAGAGGGACTGCGCAAGAGACCCAGTACTTC.